A single sample gave rise to the 28 T cell receptor beta chains below, sequenced in a study of vaccination and CD4 T cells after COVID-19. The Oncomine TCR Beta short-read assay was applied to DNA of cultured CD4+ T cells. MiXCR, applied by TCRdb to the PCR reads, yields one record per CDR3 protein. The sample shows several thousand distinct CDR3 sequences, roughly 48% of them seen only once. Treatment specified: approximately 11-day PBMC culture with coronavirus spike peptide pools or control peptides (ViraFEST assay). The unexposed donor's CD4+ T cells were collected before the COVID-19 pandemic (2011-2018). Their antigen targets remain unknown. The sequenced sample consisted of CD4+ T cells from blood, cultured in vitro. All receptors come from a human donor in good health.

The V call is TRBV20-1, the J call TRBJ2-7; D might be TRBD2 (6 bases). This CDR3 is built from 14 residues. The V gene lost 4 bases and the J gene lost 3 bases, with 16 bases spanning the gap. Looked up from germline, CDR1 is DFQATT and CDR2 is SNEGSKA (reference sequence). This CDR3 is CSANPSGSGYEQYF. The CDR3 nucleotides are TGCAGTGCTAACCCGTCTGGTAGCGGCTACGAGCAGTACTTC.

This chain joins TRBV20-1 and TRBJ1-5; 11 bases fit TRBD1. The CDR3 has 16 residues. Germline loops: CDR1 DFQATT, CDR2 SNEGSKA (reference sequence). Trimming took 1 base from V and 5 from J; bases not matched to a gene: 7. Here the CDR3 reads CSARVGTGGTDQPQHF. In DNA form, the CDR3 reads TGCAGTGCTAGAGTAGGGACAGGGGGGACCGATCAGCCCCAGCATTTT.

The V gene is TRBV6-4, the J gene TRBJ1-2, with TRBD1 as a possible D gene (5 bases). V lost 10 bases and J 5 bases, leaving 8 bases between the germline ends. CDR3 length: 10 residues. Germline V gene sequence: CDR1 MRHNA, CDR2 SNTAGT. CDR3: CANTGYGYTF. For the CDR3, the DNA is TGTGCCAATACAGGTTATGGCTACACCTTC.

The J gene is TRBJ1-1, the V gene TRBV30; tentative D call: TRBD1 (5 bases). CDR3 length: 16 amino acids. Between the trimmed V and J ends, which lost 0 bases and 4 bases, there was a span of 18 bases. CDR1 and CDR2 (germline): GTSNPN, SVGIG (reference sequence). CDR3 region: CAWSVRHGASSTEAFF. CDR3 nucleotide sequence: TGTGCCTGGAGTGTACGGCACGGGGCTTCGAGCACTGAAGCTTTCTTT.

The table lists this clonotype with a count of one. The chain has TRBV5-4 and TRBJ1-2, with 10 bases lining up with TRBD1. The CDR3 has 14 amino acids. Germline trimming cut 2 bases from V and 8 bases from J; bases unmatched to any gene: 6. Germline CDR1 reads SGHNT; CDR2 reads YYREEE (reference sequence). The CDR3 is CASSFRQGAGGYTF. CDR3 sequence (DNA): TGTGCCAGCAGCTTTAGACAGGGGGCGGGGGGCTACACCTTC.

This sequence joins TRBV7-9 and TRBJ1-3; a weak D match, TRBD1 (6 bases). CDR3 size: 12 residues. V was clipped by 6 bases and J by 7 bases, with 10 bases between them. The germline gives CDR1 SEHNR, CDR2 FQNEAQ (reference sequence). CDR3 amino acids: CASSTGSNTIYF. As DNA, the CDR3 is TGTGCCAGCAGTACAGGGTCTAACACCATATATTTT. Full variable domain (missing parts from reference TRBV7-9 and TRBJ1-3): DTGVSQNPRHKITKRGQNVTFRCDPISEHNRLYWYRQTLGQGPEFLTYFQNEAQLEKSRLLSDRFSAERPKGSFSTLEIQRTEQGDSAMYLCASSTGSNTIYFGEGSWLTVV.

Written as DNA, the CDR3 is TGTGCCAGCAGTGAGGGACAGAACTATAATTCACCCCTCCACTTT. It yields the protein CASSEGQNYNSPLHF. The chain employs TRBV25-1 and TRBJ1-6; 7 positions agree with TRBD1. Germline CDR1 MGHDK, CDR2 SYGVNS. Trimming removed 3 bases from V and 3 bases from J; junction bases left unmatched: 2. The CDR3 covers 15 residues.

The chain is built from TRBV27 and TRBJ1-2, with D perhaps TRBD1 (5 bases). In germline, CDR1 is MNHEY, CDR2 SMNVEV (reference sequence). The CDR3 covers 14 residues. Trimming removed 3 bases from V and 5 bases from J, with 13 bases in between. The CDR3 DNA reads as TGTGCCAGCAGTTTTAATAGGGGTCCGTATGGCTACACCTTC. Amino acids: CASSFNRGPYGYTF.

The genes are TRBV28 and TRBJ1-2; maybe TRBD1 (6 bases). The CDR3 extends over 13 amino acids. Trimming removed 6 bases from V and 4 bases from J, with 12 bases in between. Germline V gives CDR1 MDHEN, CDR2 SYDVKM. For the CDR3, the DNA is TGTGCCAGCAGCACAGGGAGCATCTATGGCTACACCTTC. Translated, it gives CASSTGSIYGYTF.

The chain links TRBV6-5 to TRBJ2-5; the D gene could be TRBD1 or TRBD2 (5 bases each). Germline V lookup: CDR1 MNHEY, CDR2 SVGAGI. Trimming pared 2 bases from V and 5 bases from J, leaving 15 bases between. This CDR3 has 15 residues. The CDR3 spells CASSYRSAWGETQYF. The CDR3 bases are TGTGCCAGCAGTTACAGGTCGGCTTGGGGGGAGACCCAGTACTTC.

CDR3 sequence reads: CASSSTDTQYF. The CDR3 DNA reads TGTGCCAGCAGCTCCACAGATACGCAGTATTTT. V and J are TRBV11-2 and TRBJ2-3; no definite D call. Per germline, CDR1 SGHAT and CDR2 FQNNGV. The CDR3 runs 11 residues. Trimming took off 4 bases at V and 2 bases at J, with 1 base between the two ends.

J is TRBJ1-2 and V is TRBV30; 8 positions agree with TRBD1. V was pared by 2 bases and J by 8 bases, with 7 bases of the junction left unmatched. The CDR3 sequence is 13 residues long. In germline, CDR1 is GTSNPN, CDR2 SVGIG (reference sequence). CDR3 residues: CAWSRDRPKGYTF. In DNA, the CDR3 is TGTGCCTGGAGTCGGGACAGGCCCAAGGGCTACACCTTC. The whole variable domain, remainder taken from reference TRBV30 and TRBJ1-2, is SQTIHQWPATLVQPVGSPLSLECTVEGTSNPNLYWYRQAAGRGLQLLFYSVGIGQISSEVPQNLSASRPQDRQFILSSKKLLLSDSGFYLCAWSRDRPKGYTFGSGTRLTVV.

This clonotype was seen a handful of times. The chain employs TRBV6-2 or TRBV6-3 and TRBJ1-6; TRBD1 matches at 12 bases. Germline trimming cut 2 bases from V and 12 bases from J; bases unmatched to any gene: 17. This CDR3 has 19 residues. Per the germline V gene, CDR1 is MNHEY and CDR2 is SVGEGT. This CDR3 is CASSYLGTGGGVKVRPLHF. CDR3 in DNA: TGTGCCAGCAGTTACCTCGGGACAGGGGGCGGTGTAAAGGTTCGACCCCTCCACTTT.

V is TRBV12-3 or TRBV12-4 and J is TRBJ1-5; no reliable D call. V was pared by 7 bases and J by 7 bases, with 11 bases between. This CDR3 is built from 12 residues. CDR3 nucleotides: TGTGCCAGCACCCTCCCCTCGCAGCCCCAGCATTTT. Its translation is CASTLPSQPQHF.

The chain employs TRBV6-1 and TRBJ1-2, with D uncertain. The CDR3 consists of 12 residues. Germline V CDR1 and CDR2: MNHNS, SASEGT. Trimming took 8 bases from V and 7 from J, leaving 14 bases between them. CDR3 amino acids: CASAPLESGYTF. CDR3 nucleotides: TGTGCCAGCGCGCCTCTTGAATCTGGCTACACCTTC.

This chain connects TRBV19 to TRBJ2-1; TRBD2 matches 7 bases. Germline V gene data show CDR1 as LNHDA and CDR2 as SQIVND (reference sequence). V shed 3 bases and J 9 bases; nucleotides not matched to a gene: 8. The length of the CDR3 is 14 residues. CDR3 nucleotide sequence: TGTGCCAGTAGTATGGATAGCGGGTTTGGTGAGCAGTTCTTC. Translated, it gives CASSMDSGFGEQFF.

This rearrangement joins TRBV2 to TRBJ1-5, with D hard to call. The germline CDR1 and CDR2 sequences are SNHLY and FYNNEI. Trimming took off 4 bases at V and 4 bases at J, with 8 bases between the two ends. This CDR3 region has 13 residues. CDR3 DNA sequence: TGTGCCAGCAGTGTGGATGGGAATCAGCCCCAGCATTTT. Translated, it gives CASSVDGNQPQHF.

The rearrangement uses TRBV7-8 and TRBJ2-7; D might be TRBD2 (6 bases). Germline V gene data show CDR1 as SGHVS and CDR2 as FQNEAQ. CDR3 length equals 15 residues. V dropped 6 bases and J dropped 5 bases, with 20 bases sitting between them. The CDR3 sequence: CASRLDSWRENEQYF. The CDR3 nucleotides read TGTGCCAGCAGGTTGGACTCTTGGCGGGAAAACGAGCAGTACTTC.

Only a few counts were recorded for this clonotype. The V gene is TRBV20-1, the J gene TRBJ2-5; TRBD2 might be the D (5 bases). The CDR3 consists of 15 residues. Per germline, CDR1 DFQATT and CDR2 SNEGSKA (reference sequence). V was cut by 5 bases and J by 5 bases, with 21 bases left in between. CDR3 loop: CSAFPMDSSGETQYF. In DNA, the CDR3 is TGCAGTGCTTTCCCCATGGATAGCTCGGGGGAGACCCAGTACTTC.

The gene calls are TRBV6-7 and TRBJ2-1; D gene uncertain. TRBV6-7 counts as an open reading frame of uncertain function. Trimming removed 8 bases from V and 8 bases from J, with 10 bases in between. The CDR3 runs 11 residues. The CDR3 reads CASRVDDEQFF. For the CDR3, the DNA is TGTGCCAGCCGAGTGGACGATGAGCAGTTCTTC.

This chain joins TRBV20-1 and TRBJ2-3; D ambiguous. V was clipped by 5 bases and J by 2 bases, with 8 bases between them. This CDR3 has 12 amino acids. The germline CDR1 and CDR2 sequences are DFQATT and SNEGSKA (reference sequence). DNA for the CDR3: TGCAGTGCTCTTTTGGACACAGATACGCAGTATTTT. It is translated as CSALLDTDTQYF.

The rearrangement joins TRBV6-1 to TRBJ2-7; TRBD2 is a possible D gene (5 bases). This CDR3 region has 11 residues. Trimming stripped 7 bases from V and 2 bases from J, with 6 bases between. Germline CDR1 reads MNHNS; CDR2 reads SASEGT. This CDR3 reads CASKGAYEQYF. The CDR3 coding sequence is TGTGCCAGCAAGGGAGCCTACGAGCAGTACTTC.

The rearrangement uses TRBV27 and TRBJ2-3; 13 bases are shared with TRBD2. Germline V lookup: CDR1 MNHEY, CDR2 SMNVEV (reference sequence). The CDR3 has 20 amino acids. Trimming removed 3 bases from V and 0 bases from J; junction bases left unmatched: 12. CDR3 sequence: CASSLTVRTSGGSSTDTQYF. The CDR3, as DNA: TGTGCCAGCAGTTTGACCGTAAGGACTAGCGGGGGCTCTAGCACAGATACGCAGTATTTT.

The chain links TRBV7-2 to TRBJ2-2; perhaps TRBD2 as D (6 bases). Per germline, CDR1 SGHTA and CDR2 FQGNSA. The CDR3 spans 16 residues. Trimming took 2 bases from V and 0 from J, leaving 10 bases between them. The CDR3 region is CASSLYPGANTGELFF. CDR3 bases: TGTGCCAGCAGCTTATACCCGGGAGCGAACACCGGGGAGCTGTTTTTT.

V usage is TRBV20-1 and J usage is TRBJ2-1; weak D call: TRBD2 (5 bases). The CDR3 covers 14 residues. Germline-derived CDR1 and CDR2 are DFQATT and SNEGSKA (reference sequence). CDR3 protein: CSASPAGGWDEQFF. The CDR3 nucleotides read TGCAGCGCATCCCCAGCAGGAGGATGGGATGAGCAGTTCTTC.

The chain uses TRBV12-3 or TRBV12-4 and TRBJ2-3, with 12 positions matching TRBD2. The ends lost 4 bases at V and 1 base at J; junction bases unmatched: 3. This CDR3 has 16 amino acids. The CDR3 sequence is CASSSRLAGGTDTQYF. The CDR3 DNA sequence: TGTGCCAGCAGTTCCCGACTAGCGGGAGGCACAGATACGCAGTATTTT.

The genes are TRBV19 and TRBJ1-1; the D is unclear. Germline V gene sequence: CDR1 LNHDA, CDR2 SQIVND (reference sequence). Trimming pared 7 bases from V and 4 bases from J, leaving 19 bases between. This CDR3 comprises 15 residues. The CDR3: CASTKGGGVGTEAFF. Here the CDR3 DNA reads TGTGCCAGTACCAAAGGAGGCGGGGTAGGCACTGAAGCTTTCTTT.

The rearrangement links TRBV11-3 to TRBJ2-2; no clear D gene. The CDR3 has 12 amino acids. The germline V and J ends were trimmed by 3 bases and 3 bases, with 2 bases remaining between them. Germline V gene sequence: CDR1 SGHNT, CDR2 YENEEA. The CDR3: CASSFYTGELFF. Written as DNA, the CDR3 is TGTGCCAGCAGCTTTTACACCGGGGAGCTGTTTTTT.